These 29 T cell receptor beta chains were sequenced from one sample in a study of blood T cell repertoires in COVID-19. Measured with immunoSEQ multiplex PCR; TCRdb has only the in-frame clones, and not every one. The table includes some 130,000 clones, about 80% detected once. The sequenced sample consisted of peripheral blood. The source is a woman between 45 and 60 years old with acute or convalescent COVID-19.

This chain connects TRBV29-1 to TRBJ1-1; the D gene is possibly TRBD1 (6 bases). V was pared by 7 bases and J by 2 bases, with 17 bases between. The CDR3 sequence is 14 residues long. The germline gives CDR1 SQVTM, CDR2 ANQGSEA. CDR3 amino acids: CSATVLQGNTEAFF. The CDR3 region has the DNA TGCAGCGCAACCGTTCTACAGGGAAACACTGAAGCTTTCTTT.

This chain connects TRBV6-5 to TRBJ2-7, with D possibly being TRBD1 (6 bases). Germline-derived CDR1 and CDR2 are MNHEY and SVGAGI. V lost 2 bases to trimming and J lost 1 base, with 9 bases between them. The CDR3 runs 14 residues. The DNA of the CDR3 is TGTGCCAGCAGTTACACCGGGACATCCTACGAGCAGTACTTC. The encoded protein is CASSYTGTSYEQYF.

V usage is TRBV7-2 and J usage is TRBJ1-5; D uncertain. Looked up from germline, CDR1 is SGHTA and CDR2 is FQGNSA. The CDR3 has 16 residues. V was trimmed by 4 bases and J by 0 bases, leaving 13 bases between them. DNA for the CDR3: TGTGCCAGCAGCTCCGGTGTGGAGATTAGCAATCAGCCCCAGCATTTT. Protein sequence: CASSSGVEISNQPQHF.

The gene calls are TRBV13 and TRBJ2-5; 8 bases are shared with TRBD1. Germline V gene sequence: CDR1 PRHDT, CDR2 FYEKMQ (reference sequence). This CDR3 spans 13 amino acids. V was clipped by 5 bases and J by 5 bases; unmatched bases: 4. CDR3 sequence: CASSTDRAETQYF. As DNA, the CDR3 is TGTGCCAGCAGCACGGACAGGGCGGAGACCCAGTACTTC.

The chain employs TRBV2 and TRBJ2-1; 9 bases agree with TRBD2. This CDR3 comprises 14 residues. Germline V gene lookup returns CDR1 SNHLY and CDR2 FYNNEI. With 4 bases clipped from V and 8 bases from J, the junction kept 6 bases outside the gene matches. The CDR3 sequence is CASSAWRGGDEQFF. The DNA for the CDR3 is TGTGCCAGCAGTGCGTGGCGGGGGGGTGATGAGCAGTTCTTC.

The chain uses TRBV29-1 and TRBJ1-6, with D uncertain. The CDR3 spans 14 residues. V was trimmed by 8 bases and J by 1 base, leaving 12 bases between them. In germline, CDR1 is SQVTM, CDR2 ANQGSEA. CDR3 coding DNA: TGCAGCCCCGATTATCGGTCCTATAATTCACCCCTCCACTTT. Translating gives CSPDYRSYNSPLHF.

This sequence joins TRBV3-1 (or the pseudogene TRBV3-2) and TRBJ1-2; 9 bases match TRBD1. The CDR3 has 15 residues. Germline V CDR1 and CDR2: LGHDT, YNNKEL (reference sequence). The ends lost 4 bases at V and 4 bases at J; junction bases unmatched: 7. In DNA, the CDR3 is TGTGCCAGCAGCCGATCGGGACAGGGCAGCTATGGCTACACCTTC. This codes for CASSRSGQGSYGYTF.

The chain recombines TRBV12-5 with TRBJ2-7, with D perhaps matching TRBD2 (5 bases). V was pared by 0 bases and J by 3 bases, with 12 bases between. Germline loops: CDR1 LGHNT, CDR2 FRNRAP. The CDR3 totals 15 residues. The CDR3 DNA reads TGTGCTAGTGGTTTGGTACCGTCCGGGGACTACGAGCAGTACTTC. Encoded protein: CASGLVPSGDYEQYF.

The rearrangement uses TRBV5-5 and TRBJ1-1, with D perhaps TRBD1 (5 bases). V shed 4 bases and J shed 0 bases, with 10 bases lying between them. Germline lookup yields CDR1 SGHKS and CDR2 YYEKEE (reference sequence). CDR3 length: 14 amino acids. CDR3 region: CASSIQTVNTEAFF. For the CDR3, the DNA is TGTGCCAGCAGCATACAGACAGTGAACACTGAAGCTTTCTTT.

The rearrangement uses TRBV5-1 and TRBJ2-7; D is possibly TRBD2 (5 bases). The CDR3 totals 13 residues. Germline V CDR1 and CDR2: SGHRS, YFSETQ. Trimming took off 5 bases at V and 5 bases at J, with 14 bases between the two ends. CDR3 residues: CASRAKTIDEQYF. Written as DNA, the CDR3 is TGCGCCAGCAGGGCGAAGACTATCGACGAGCAGTACTTC.

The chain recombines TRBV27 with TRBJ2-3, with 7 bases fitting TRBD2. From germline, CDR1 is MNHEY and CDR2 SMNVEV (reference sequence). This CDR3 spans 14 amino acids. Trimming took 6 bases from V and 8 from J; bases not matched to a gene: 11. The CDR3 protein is CASRGGTSGGTQYF. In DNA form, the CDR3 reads TGTGCCAGCAGGGGGGGGACGAGTGGAGGTACGCAGTATTTT.

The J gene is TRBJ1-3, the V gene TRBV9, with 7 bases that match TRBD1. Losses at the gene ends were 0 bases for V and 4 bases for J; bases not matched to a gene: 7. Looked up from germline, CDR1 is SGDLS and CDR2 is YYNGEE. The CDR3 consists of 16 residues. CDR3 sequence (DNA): TGTGCCAGCAGCGTAGGAAGGGGGCGGCGGGGAAACACCATATATTTT. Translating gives CASSVGRGRRGNTIYF.

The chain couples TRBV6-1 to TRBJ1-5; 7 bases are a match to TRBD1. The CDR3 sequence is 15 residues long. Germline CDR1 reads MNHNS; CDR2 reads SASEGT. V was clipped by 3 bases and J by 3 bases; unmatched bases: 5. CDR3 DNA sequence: TGTGCCAGCAGTGAGTTTACAGGGGCCAATCAGCCCCAGCATTTT. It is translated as CASSEFTGANQPQHF.

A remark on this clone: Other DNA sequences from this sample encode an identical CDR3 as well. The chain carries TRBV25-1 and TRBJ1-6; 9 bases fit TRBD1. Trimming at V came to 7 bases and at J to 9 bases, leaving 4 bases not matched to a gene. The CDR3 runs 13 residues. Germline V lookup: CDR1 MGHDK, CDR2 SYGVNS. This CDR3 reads CASKGQGSSPLHF. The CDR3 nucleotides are TGTGCCAGCAAGGGACAGGGAAGTTCACCCCTCCACTTT.

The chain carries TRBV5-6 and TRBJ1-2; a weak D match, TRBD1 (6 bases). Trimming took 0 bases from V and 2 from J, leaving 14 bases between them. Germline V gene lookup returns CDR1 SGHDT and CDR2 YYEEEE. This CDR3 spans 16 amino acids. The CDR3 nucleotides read TGTGCCAGCAGCTTGGACTGGACAGAAGGGAACTATGGCTACACCTTC. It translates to CASSLDWTEGNYGYTF.

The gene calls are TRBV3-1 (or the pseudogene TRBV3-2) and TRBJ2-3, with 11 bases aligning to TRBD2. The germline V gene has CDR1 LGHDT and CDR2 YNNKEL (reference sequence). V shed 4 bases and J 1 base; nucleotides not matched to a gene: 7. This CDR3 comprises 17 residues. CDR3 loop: CASSLLSGGARTDTQYF. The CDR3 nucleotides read TGTGCCAGCAGCCTGCTTAGCGGGGGGGCGCGCACAGATACGCAGTATTTT.

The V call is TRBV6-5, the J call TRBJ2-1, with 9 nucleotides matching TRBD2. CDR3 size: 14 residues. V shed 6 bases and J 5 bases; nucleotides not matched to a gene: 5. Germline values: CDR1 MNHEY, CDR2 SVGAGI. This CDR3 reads CASRAAGGHNEQFF. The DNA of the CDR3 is TGTGCCAGCAGGGCGGCGGGGGGGCACAATGAGCAGTTCTTC.

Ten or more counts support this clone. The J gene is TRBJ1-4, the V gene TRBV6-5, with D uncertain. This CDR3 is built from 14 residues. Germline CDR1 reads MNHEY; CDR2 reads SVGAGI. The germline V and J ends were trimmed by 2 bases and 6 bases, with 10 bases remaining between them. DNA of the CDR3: TGTGCCAGCAGTTACGGTTGGAGGGATGAAAAACTGTTTTTT. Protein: CASSYGWRDEKLFF.

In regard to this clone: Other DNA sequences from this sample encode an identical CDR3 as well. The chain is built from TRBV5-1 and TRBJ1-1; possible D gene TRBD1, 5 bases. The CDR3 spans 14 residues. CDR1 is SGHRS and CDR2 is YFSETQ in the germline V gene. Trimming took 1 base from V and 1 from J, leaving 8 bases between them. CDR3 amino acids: CASSLQGTNTEAFF. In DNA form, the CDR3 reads TGCGCCAGCAGCTTGCAGGGAACGAACACTGAAGCTTTCTTT.

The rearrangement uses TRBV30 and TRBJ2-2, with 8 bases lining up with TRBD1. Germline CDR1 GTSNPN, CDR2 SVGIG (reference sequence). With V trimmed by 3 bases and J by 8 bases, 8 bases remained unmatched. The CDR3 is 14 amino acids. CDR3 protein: CAWRDRGPGGELFF. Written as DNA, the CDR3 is TGTGCCTGGAGAGACAGGGGACCGGGTGGGGAGCTGTTTTTT.

As DNA, the CDR3 is TGTGCCAGCAGCGTGTTGTCCGGGAGCTCCTACAATGAGCAGTTCTTC. Protein sequence: CASSVLSGSSYNEQFF. The rearrangement uses TRBV9 and TRBJ2-1; weak D call: TRBD2 (6 bases). CDR1 SGDLS and CDR2 YYNGEE come from the germline V gene. CDR3 length: 16 amino acids. V was pared by 2 bases and J by 0 bases, with 12 bases between.

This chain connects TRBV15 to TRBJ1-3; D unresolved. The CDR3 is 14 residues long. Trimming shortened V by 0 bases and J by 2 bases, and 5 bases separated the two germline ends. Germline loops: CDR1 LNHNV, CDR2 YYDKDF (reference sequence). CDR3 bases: TGTGCCACCAGCAGAGACCCCACTGGAAACACCATATATTTT. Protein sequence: CATSRDPTGNTIYF. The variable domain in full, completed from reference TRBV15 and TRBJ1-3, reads DAMVIQNPRYQVTQFGKPVTLSCSQTLNHNVMYWYQQKSSQAPKLLFHYYDKDFNNEADTPDNFQSRRPNTSFCFLDIRSPGLGDTAMYLCATSRDPTGNTIYFGEGSWLTVV.

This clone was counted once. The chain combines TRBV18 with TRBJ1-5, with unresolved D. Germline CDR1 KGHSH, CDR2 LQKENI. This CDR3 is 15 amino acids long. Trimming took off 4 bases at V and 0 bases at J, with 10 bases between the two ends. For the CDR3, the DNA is TGTGCCAGCTCACAGGAGACGGGTAGCAATCAGCCCCAGCATTTT. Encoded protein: CASSQETGSNQPQHF.

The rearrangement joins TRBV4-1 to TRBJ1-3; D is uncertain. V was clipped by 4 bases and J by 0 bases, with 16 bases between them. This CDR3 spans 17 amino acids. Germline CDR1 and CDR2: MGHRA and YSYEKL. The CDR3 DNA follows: TGCGCCAGCAGCCTAACGGGATTTCCTTTCTCTGGAAACACCATATATTTT. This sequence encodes CASSLTGFPFSGNTIYF.

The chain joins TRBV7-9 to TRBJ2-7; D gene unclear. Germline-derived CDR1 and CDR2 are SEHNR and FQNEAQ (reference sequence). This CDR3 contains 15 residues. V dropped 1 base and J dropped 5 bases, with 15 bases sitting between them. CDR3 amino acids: CASSLGDTDIHEQYF. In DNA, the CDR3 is TGTGCCAGCAGCTTAGGAGACACAGACATCCACGAGCAGTACTTC.

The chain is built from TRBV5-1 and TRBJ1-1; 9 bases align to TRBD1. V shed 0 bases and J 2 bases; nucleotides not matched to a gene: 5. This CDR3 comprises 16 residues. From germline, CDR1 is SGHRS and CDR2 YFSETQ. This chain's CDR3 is CASSLALTGGNTEAFF. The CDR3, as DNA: TGCGCCAGCAGCTTGGCCCTCACAGGGGGCAACACTGAAGCTTTCTTT.

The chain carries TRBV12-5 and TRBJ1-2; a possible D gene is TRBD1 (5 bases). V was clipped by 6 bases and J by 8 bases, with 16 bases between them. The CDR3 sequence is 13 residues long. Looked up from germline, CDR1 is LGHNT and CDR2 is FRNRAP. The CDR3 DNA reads TGTGCTAGTGGCCGGGGGGACCCCTACGGCTACACCTTC. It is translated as CASGRGDPYGYTF. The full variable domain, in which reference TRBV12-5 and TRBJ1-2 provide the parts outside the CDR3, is DARVTQTPRHKVTEMGQEVTMRCQPILGHNTVFWYRQTMMQGLELLAYFRNRAPLDDSGMPKDRFSAEMPDATLATLKIQPSEPRDSAVYFCASGRGDPYGYTFGSGTRLTVV.

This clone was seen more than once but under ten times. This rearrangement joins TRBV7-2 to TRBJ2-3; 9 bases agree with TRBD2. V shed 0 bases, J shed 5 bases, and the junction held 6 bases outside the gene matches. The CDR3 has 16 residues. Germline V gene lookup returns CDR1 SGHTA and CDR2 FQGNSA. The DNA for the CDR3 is TGTGCCAGCAGCTTAGCGGCGGGGGGGCGTCAAGATACGCAGTATTTT. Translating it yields CASSLAAGGRQDTQYF.

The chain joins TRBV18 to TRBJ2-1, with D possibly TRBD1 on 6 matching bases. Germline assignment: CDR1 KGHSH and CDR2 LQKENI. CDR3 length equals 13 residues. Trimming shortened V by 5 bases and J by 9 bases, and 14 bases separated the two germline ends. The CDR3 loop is CASSDGTPPEQFF. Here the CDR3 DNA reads TGTGCCAGCTCAGACGGGACACCGCCTGAGCAGTTCTTC.